Below, 9 T cell receptor beta chains from the same sample are listed, as sequenced in a study of CD8+CD57+ T cells in acquired aplastic anemia. An expansion of CD8+CD57+ cells by flow cytometry had been shown in patients chosen for sequencing. Template material for TCR beta VDJ and CDR3 profiling consisted of genomic DNA. TCRdb reprocessed the reads with MiXCR, giving one entry per CDR3 protein. Of around 120,000 distinct CDR3 sequences in the sample, about 43% are singletons; the top ten hold under 3%. Sample: sorted CD4+, CD8+, or CD8+CD57+ T cells (not recorded which) from PBMCs. These receptors all stem from a human donor with aplastic anemia.

The chain is built from TRBV10-3 and TRBJ1-2; 10 nucleotides line up with TRBD1. From germline, CDR1 is ENHRY and CDR2 SYGVKD. J lost 0 bases, V lost 10 bases, and 8 bases had no gene match. The CDR3 totals 15 residues. CDR3 DNA sequence: TGTGCCACTGATGCCGGGACAGGGGCTAACTATGGCTACACCTTC. As protein: CATDAGTGANYGYTF.

This clonotype was recorded many times. This chain links TRBV6-6 with TRBJ2-1, with TRBD2 matching over 7 bases. The CDR3 extends over 14 amino acids. V dropped 5 bases and J dropped 6; count of bases not matched to a gene: 7. Per germline, CDR1 MNHNY and CDR2 SVGAGI (reference sequence). The CDR3 loop is CASSRPGGINEQFF. The DNA of the CDR3 is TGTGCCAGCAGTCGCCCCGGGGGGATCAATGAGCAGTTCTTC.

This clonotype was observed at least ten times. V usage is TRBV5-4 and J usage is TRBJ2-5; 11 bases are shared with TRBD2. This CDR3 has 16 amino acids. Trimming removed 4 bases from V and 5 bases from J; junction bases left unmatched: 10. Germline assignment: CDR1 SGHNT and CDR2 YYREEE (reference sequence). The CDR3 coding sequence is TGTGCCAGCAGCGCGATACTAGCGGGGGAGGGGGAGACCCAGTACTTC. Translated, it gives CASSAILAGEGETQYF.

This clonotype appeared a few times. The genes are TRBV7-2 and TRBJ1-5, with D maybe TRBD1 (6 bases). CDR1 is SGHTA, CDR2 FQGNSA, per germline. The CDR3 spans 13 residues. V was shortened by 6 bases and J by 5 bases, with 11 bases between the two germline ends. The CDR3 bases are TGTGCCAGCAGGACAGGCGGGGATCAGCCCCAGCATTTT. Its translation: CASRTGGDQPQHF.

The chain employs TRBV7-7 and TRBJ1-1; a possible D gene is TRBD1 (5 bases). CDR1 is SSHAT, CDR2 FNYEAQ, per germline (reference sequence). CDR3 length: 14 amino acids. Trimming left V 5 bases short and J 0 bases short, with 10 bases between. CDR3 loop: CASSPTVLNTEAFF. The CDR3 DNA reads TGTGCCAGCAGCCCGACAGTCCTGAACACTGAAGCTTTCTTT.

By sample share, this clonotype is medium-sized. The chain uses TRBV10-3 and TRBJ2-7; D gene unclear. Trimming removed 6 bases at V and 3 bases at J, with 9 bases between. CDR3 length equals 12 residues. Germline values: CDR1 ENHRY, CDR2 SYGVKD. CDR3 nucleotide sequence: TGTGCCATCAGGGGGTCTCACTACGAGCAGTACTTC. Encoded protein: CAIRGSHYEQYF.

The chain carries TRBV2 and TRBJ1-2; 7 nucleotides line up with TRBD1. Germline V gene data show CDR1 as SNHLY and CDR2 as FYNNEI. The CDR3 has 13 amino acids. V gave up 6 bases and J gave up 6 bases; unmatched junction bases: 7. CDR3 DNA sequence: TGTGCCAGCAGGGACAGGAAAAGCGATGGCTACACCTTC. Its translation: CASRDRKSDGYTF.

This clonotype was counted many times. The J gene is TRBJ2-7, the V gene TRBV7-8, with D uncertain. Germline V gene data show CDR1 as SGHVS and CDR2 as FQNEAQ. V was trimmed by 1 base and J by 2 bases, leaving 9 bases between them. CDR3 length equals 14 residues. CDR3 amino acids: CASSLDVLTYEQYF. The CDR3 DNA reads TGTGCCAGCAGCTTAGACGTATTAACCTACGAGCAGTACTTC.

The sample holds many counts of this clonotype. The chain is built from TRBV20-1 and TRBJ2-2, with 8 bases that match TRBD2. Germline V gene lookup returns CDR1 DFQATT and CDR2 SNEGSKA (reference sequence). The junction had 3 bases not matched to a gene; V was cut back by 4 bases and J by 2 bases. This CDR3 has 14 residues. The CDR3 loop is CSANRGGNTGELFF. CDR3 DNA: TGCAGTGCTAATCGGGGGGGCAACACCGGGGAGCTGTTTTTT.